This T cell receptor beta chain is from a study of post-analysis software for immune sequencing data. Prepared TCR beta cDNA libraries contained unique molecular identifiers. TCRdb analysed the PCR reads with MiXCR anew, one entry per CDR3 protein. The data hold roughly 730,000 distinct CDR3 sequences, with 30% observed a single time. The germline V gene has CDR1 LNHNV and CDR2 YYDKDF (reference sequence). The trim removed 4 bases at V and 2 bases at J, leaving 3 bases unmatched. This CDR3 has 15 residues. Regarding this clonotype: The antigen is unknown.

Broader study findings: Five TRBV segments appeared more often in patients than in controls, and TRBV5-6, TRBV5-1 and TRBV20-1 were among these.

The specimen was blood. The V and J genes are TRBV15 and TRBJ2-3; TRBD1 matches 10 bases. This clonotype was sampled from a girl aged 10 to 17 with multiple sclerosis. The CDR3 is CATSKGQGITDTQYF. DNA of the CDR3: TGTGCCACCAGCAAGGGACAGGGGATCACAGATACGCAGTATTTT.